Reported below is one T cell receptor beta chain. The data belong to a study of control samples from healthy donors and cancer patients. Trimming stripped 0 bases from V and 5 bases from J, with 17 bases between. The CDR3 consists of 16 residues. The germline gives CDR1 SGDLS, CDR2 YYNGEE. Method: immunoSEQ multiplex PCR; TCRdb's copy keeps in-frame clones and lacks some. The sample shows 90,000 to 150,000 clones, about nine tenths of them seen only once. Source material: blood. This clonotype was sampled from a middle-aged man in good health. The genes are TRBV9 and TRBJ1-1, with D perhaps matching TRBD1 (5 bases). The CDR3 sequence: CASSVAPTGRGTEAFF. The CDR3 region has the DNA TGTGCCAGCAGCGTAGCCCCAACAGGCCGGGGGACTGAAGCTTTCTTT. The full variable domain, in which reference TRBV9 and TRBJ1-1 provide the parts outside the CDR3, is DSGVTQTPKHLITATGQRVTLRCSPRSGDLSVYWYQQSLDQGLQFLIQYYNGEERAKGNILERFSAQQFPDLHSELNLSSLELGDSALYFCASSVAPTGRGTEAFFGQGTRLTVV.